This T cell receptor beta chain was observed in a study of cytomegalovirus exposure and HLA in healthy donors. Researchers ran the PCR with 60 Vbeta and 13 Jbeta primers. Sequencing was performed with immunoSEQ multiplex PCR; in TCRdb, only in-frame clones are kept and a portion is missing. The sample includes around 200,000 clones, less than 90% of them seen just once. This TCR was recovered from a man over 45 in good health and CMV-seronegative. Sample: PBMCs.

The CDR3 region has the DNA TGTGCCAGCAGCTTAGGTCAGGGGAGCTCCTACAATGAGCAGTTCTTC. This encodes CASSLGQGSSYNEQFF. This rearrangement joins TRBV13 to TRBJ2-1, with D possibly being TRBD1 (6 bases). The germline CDR1 and CDR2 sequences are PRHDT and FYEKMQ (reference sequence). With 0 bases removed from V and 0 bases from J, the gap between germline ends came to 9 bases. CDR3 length: 16 residues. Using reference TRBV13 and TRBJ2-1 for the parts outside the CDR3, the full variable domain is AAGVIQSPRHLIKEKRETATLKCYPIPRHDTVYWYQQGPGQDPQFLISFYEKMQSDKGSIPDRFSAQQFSDYHSELNMSSLELGDSALYFCASSLGQGSSYNEQFFGPGTRLTVL.